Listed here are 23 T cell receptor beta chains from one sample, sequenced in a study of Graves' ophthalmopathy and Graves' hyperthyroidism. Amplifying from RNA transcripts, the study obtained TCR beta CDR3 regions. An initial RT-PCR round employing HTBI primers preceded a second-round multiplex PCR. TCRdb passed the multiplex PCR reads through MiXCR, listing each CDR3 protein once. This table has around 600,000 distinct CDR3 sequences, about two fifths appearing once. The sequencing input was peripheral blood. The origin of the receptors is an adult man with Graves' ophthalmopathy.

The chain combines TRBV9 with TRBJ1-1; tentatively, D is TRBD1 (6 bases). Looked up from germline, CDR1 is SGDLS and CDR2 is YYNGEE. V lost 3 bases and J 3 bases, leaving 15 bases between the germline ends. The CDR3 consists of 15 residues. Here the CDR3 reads CASSATDSRDTEAFF. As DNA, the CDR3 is TGTGCCAGCAGCGCAACGGACAGTAGGGACACTGAAGCTTTCTTT.

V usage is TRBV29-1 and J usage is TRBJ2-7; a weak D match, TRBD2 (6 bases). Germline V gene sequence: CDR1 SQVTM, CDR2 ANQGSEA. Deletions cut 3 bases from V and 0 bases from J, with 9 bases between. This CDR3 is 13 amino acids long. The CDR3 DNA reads TGCAGCGTTGAGTGGAGGGGCTCCTACGAGCAGTACTTC. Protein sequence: CSVEWRGSYEQYF.

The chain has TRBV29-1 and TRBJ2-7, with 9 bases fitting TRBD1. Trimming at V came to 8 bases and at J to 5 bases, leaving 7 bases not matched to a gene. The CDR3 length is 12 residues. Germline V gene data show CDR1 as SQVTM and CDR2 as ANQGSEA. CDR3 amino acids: CSLGDRGDEQYF. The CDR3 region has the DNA TGCAGCTTGGGAGACAGGGGGGACGAGCAGTACTTC.

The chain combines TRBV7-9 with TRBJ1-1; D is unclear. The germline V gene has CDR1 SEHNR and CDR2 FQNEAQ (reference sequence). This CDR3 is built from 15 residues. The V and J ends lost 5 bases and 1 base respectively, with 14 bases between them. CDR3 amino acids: CASSGYGLWNTEAFF. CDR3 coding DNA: TGTGCCAGCAGCGGTTACGGACTGTGGAACACTGAAGCTTTCTTT.

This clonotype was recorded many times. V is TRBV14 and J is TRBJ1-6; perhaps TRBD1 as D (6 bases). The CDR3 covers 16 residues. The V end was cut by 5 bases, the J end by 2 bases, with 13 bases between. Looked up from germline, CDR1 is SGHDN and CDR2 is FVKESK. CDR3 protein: CASSSFQGTYNSPLHF. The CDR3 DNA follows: TGTGCCAGCAGCTCGTTCCAGGGGACCTATAATTCACCCCTCCACTTT.

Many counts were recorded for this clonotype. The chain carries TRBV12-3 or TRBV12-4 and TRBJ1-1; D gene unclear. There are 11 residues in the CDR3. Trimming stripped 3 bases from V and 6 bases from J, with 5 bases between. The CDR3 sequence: CASSFSPEAFF. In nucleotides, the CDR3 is TGTGCCAGCAGTTTCTCTCCTGAAGCTTTCTTT.

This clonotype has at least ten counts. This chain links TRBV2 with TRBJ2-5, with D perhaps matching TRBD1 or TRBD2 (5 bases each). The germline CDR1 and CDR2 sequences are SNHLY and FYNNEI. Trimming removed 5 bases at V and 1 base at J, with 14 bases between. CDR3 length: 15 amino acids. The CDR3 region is CASSRDGTAQETQYF. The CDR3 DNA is TGTGCCAGCAGTCGGGACGGGACGGCCCAAGAGACCCAGTACTTC.

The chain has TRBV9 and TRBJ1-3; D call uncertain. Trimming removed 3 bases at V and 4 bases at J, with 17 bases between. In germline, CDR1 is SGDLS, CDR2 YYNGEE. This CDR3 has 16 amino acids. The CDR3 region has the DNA TGTGCCAGCAGCGATTCCAGGTGGGGTCCCGGAAACACCATATATTTT. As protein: CASSDSRWGPGNTIYF.

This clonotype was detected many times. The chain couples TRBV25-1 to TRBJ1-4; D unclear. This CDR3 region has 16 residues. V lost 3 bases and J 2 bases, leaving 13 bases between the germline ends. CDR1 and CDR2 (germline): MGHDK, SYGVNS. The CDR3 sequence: CASSEPQDNTNEKLFF. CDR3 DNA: TGTGCCAGCAGTGAGCCCCAAGATAACACTAATGAAAAACTGTTTTTT. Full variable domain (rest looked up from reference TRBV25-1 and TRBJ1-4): EADIYQTPRYLVIGTGKKITLECSQTMGHDKMYWYQQDPGMELHLIHYSYGVNSTEKGDLSSESTVSRIRTEHFPLTLESARPSHTSQYLCASSEPQDNTNEKLFFGSGTQLSVL.

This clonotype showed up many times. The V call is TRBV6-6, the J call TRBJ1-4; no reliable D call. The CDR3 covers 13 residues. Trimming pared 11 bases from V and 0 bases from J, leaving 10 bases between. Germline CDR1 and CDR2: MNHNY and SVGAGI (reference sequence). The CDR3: CAGRSATNEKLFF. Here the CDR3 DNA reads TGTGCCGGAAGGTCAGCAACTAATGAAAAACTGTTTTTT.

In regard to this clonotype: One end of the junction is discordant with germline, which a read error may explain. CDR3 sequence (DNA): TGTGCCAGCAGTTACTTAGGTGGGGGAAGGAGGACAGATACGCAGTATTTT. It encodes CASSYLGGGRRTDTQYF. The V gene is TRBV10-3, the J gene TRBJ2-3; D could derive from TRBD1 or TRBD2 (5 bases each). The CDR3 has 17 residues. Per the germline V gene, CDR1 is ENHRY and CDR2 is SYGVKD.

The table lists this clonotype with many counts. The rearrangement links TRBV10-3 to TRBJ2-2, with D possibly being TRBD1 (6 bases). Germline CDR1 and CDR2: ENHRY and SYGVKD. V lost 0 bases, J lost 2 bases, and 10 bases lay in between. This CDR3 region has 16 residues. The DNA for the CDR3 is TGTGCCATCAGTGAGTCTATGGGGACAAACACCGGGGAGCTGTTTTTT. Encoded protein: CAISESMGTNTGELFF.

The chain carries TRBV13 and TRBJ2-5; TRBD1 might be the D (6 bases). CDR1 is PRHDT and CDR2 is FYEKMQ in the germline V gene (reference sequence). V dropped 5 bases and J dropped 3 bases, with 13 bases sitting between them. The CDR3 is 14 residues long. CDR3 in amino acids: CASSPTGQEETQYF. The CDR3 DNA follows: TGTGCCAGCAGCCCCACAGGGCAAGAAGAGACCCAGTACTTC.

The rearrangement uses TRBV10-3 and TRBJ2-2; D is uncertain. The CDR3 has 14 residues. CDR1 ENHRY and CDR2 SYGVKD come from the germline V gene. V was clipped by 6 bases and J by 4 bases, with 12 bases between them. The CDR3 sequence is CAIRRQAGTGELFF. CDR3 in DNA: TGTGCCATCAGGCGGCAGGCCGGCACCGGGGAGCTGTTTTTT.

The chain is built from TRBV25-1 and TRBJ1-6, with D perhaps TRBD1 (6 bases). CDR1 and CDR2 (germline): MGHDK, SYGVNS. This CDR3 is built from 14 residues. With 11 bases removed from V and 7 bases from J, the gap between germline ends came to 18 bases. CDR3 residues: CAWSVMQGNSPLHF. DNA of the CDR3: TGTGCCTGGAGTGTAATGCAGGGGAATTCACCCCTCCACTTT.

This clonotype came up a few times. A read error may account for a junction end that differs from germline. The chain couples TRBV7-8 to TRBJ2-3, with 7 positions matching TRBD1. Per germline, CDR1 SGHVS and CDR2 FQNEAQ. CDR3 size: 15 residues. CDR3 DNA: TGCGCCAGCAGCCCCGGGACAGCTAGCACAGATACGCAGTATTTT. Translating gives CASSPGTASTDTQYF.

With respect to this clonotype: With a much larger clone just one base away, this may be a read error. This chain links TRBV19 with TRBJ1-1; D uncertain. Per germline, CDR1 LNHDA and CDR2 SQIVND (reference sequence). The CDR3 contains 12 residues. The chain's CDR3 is CKRDKGSTEAFF. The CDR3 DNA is TGTAAAAGGGATAAAGGGAGCACTGAAGCTTTCTTT.

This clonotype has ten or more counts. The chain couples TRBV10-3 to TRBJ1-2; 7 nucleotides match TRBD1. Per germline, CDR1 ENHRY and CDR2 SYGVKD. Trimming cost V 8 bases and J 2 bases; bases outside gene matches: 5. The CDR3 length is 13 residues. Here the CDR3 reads CAIPTGPNYGYTF. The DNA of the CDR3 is TGTGCCATCCCGACAGGGCCGAACTATGGCTACACCTTC.

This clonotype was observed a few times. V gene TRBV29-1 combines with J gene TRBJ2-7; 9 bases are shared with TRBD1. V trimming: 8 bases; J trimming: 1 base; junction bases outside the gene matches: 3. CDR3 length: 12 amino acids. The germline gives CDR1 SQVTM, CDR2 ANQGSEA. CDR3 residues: CSFGTGSYEQYF. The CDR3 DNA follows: TGCAGCTTCGGGACAGGGTCCTACGAGCAGTACTTC.

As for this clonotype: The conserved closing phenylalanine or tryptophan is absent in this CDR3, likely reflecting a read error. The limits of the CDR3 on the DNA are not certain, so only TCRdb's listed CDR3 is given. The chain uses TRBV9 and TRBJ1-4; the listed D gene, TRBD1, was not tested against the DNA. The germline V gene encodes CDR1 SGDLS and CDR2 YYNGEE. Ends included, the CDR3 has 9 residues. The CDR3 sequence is CASSASRDR.

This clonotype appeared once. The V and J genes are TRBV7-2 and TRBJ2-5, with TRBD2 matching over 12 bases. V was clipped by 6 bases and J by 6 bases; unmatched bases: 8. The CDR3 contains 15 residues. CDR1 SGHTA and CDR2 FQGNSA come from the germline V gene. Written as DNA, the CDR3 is TGTGCCAGCAGTGTAAGACTAGCGGGAGACAAGACCCAGTACTTC. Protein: CASSVRLAGDKTQYF.

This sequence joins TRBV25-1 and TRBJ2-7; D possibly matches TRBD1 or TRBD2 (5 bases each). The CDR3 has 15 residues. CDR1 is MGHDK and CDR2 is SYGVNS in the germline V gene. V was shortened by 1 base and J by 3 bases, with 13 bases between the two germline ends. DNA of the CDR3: TGTGCCAGCAGTGAATTATGGGGGACGGGCTACGAGCAGTACTTC. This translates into CASSELWGTGYEQYF.

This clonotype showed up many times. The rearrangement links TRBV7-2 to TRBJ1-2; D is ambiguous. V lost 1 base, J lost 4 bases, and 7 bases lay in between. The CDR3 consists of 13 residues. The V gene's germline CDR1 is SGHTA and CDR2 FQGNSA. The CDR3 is CASSLGKGYGYTF. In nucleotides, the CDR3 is TGTGCCAGCAGCTTAGGGAAGGGCTATGGCTACACCTTC. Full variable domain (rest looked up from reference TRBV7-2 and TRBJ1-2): GAGVSQSPSNKVTEKGKDVELRCDPISGHTALYWYRQSLGQGLEFLIYFQGNSAPDKSGLPSDRFSAERTGGSVSTLTIQRTQQEDSAVYLCASSLGKGYGYTFGSGTRLTVV.